These T cell receptor beta chains were read from a single sample in a study of beta chain features in type 1 diabetes. Measured with immunoSEQ multiplex PCR; TCRdb has only the in-frame clones, and not every one. The data hold around 340,000 clones, with roughly 8% observed a single time. The sample was central memory CD4+ T cells from blood. The receptors were gathered from a woman younger than 30 in good health. Both conserved end residues are part of each CDR3. The D gene is left open where the match is weak. Expanded clones are given a class, and other clones once, few, many or no size at all.

v_call	d_call	j_call	clone_size	cdr3_aa	cdr3_nt
TRBV5-1	.	TRBJ2-5	.	CASSLAQVQETQYF	TGCGCCAGCAGCTTGGCCCAGGTACAAGAGACCCAGTACTTC
TRBV2	TRBD1	TRBJ2-3	few	CASRRLAGTGGMADTQYF	TGTGCCAGCAGACGGCTTGCGGGGACAGGGGGCATGGCAGATACGCAGTATTTT
TRBV13	.	TRBJ2-7	.	CASTSTGLDYEQYF	TGTGCCAGCACCTCAACGGGACTCGATTACGAGCAGTACTTC
TRBV9	.	TRBJ2-2	few	CASSVVAYTGELFF	TGTGCCAGCAGCGTAGTTGCCTACACCGGGGAGCTGTTTTTT
TRBV2	.	TRBJ1-1	.	CASSTGTGEAFF	TGTGCCAGCAGTACCGGGACGGGAGAAGCTTTCTTT
TRBV29-1	TRBD1	TRBJ2-3	.	CSVVATGQDTQYF	TGCAGCGTTGTTGCGACAGGGCAAGATACGCAGTATTTT
TRBV6-5	.	TRBJ2-5	few	CASSYSPRTAQETQYF	TGTGCCAGCAGTTATTCGCCGAGGACAGCACAAGAGACCCAGTACTTC
TRBV5-1	TRBD2	TRBJ2-1	many	CASSLSLAGSSGLGSYNEQFF	TGCGCCAGCAGCTTGTCGCTAGCGGGATCCTCGGGATTGGGCTCCTACAATGAGCAGTTCTTC
TRBV4-3	.	TRBJ2-5	few	CASSPGIRTAFSETQYF	TGCGCCAGCAGCCCCGGCATCCGGACAGCCTTTAGCGAGACCCAGTACTTC
TRBV6-6	.	TRBJ2-5	few	CASNSLQETQYF	TGTGCCAGCAACTCTCTACAAGAGACCCAGTACTTC
TRBV28	TRBD1	TRBJ2-5	.	CASSGTQGAGTGAETQYF	TGTGCCAGCAGTGGGACACAGGGGGCTGGGACGGGAGCGGAGACCCAGTACTTC
TRBV11-1	.	TRBJ2-1	many	CASSPFGQSSYNEQFF	TGTGCCAGCAGCCCCTTTGGACAAAGCTCCTACAATGAGCAGTTCTTC
TRBV7-6	.	TRBJ2-1	.	CASSLESLTISTNEQFF	TGTGCCAGCAGCTTAGAATCTCTGACAATTTCCACCAATGAGCAGTTCTTC
TRBV19	TRBD1	TRBJ2-5	.	CASSQGARKDQETQYF	TGTGCCAGTTCCCAGGGGGCGCGGAAGGATCAAGAGACCCAGTACTTC
TRBV4-3	.	TRBJ2-1	many	CASSQPKGGTQFF	TGCGCCAGCAGCCAGCCGAAGGGAGGAACTCAGTTCTTC
TRBV20-1	.	TRBJ2-1	.	CSARDDEQFF	TGCAGTGCTAGAGATGATGAGCAGTTCTTC
TRBV5-1	TRBD1	TRBJ2-6	few	CASRQGAASGANVLTF	TGCGCCAGCAGACAGGGGGCGGCCTCTGGGGCCAACGTCCTGACTTTC
TRBV6-5	.	TRBJ2-7	few	CASSYSTAGASYEQYF	TGTGCCAGCAGTTACTCGACGGCGGGTGCATCCTACGAGCAGTACTTC
TRBV19	.	TRBJ1-5	few	CASSGGLVQPQHF	TGTGCCAGTAGCGGAGGGCTCGTTCAGCCCCAGCATTTT
TRBV7-3	.	TRBJ2-1	few	CASSLGGAEPYNEQFF	TGTGCCAGCAGCTTAGGTGGTGCGGAGCCATACAATGAGCAGTTCTTC
TRBV19	TRBD1	TRBJ2-1	.	CASSIVWTGGINEQFF	TGTGCCAGTAGTATAGTATGGACAGGGGGCATCAATGAGCAGTTCTTC
TRBV27	.	TRBJ1-2	few	CASSSDSSGGGYTF	TGTGCCAGCAGTTCTGACAGTTCCGGTGGAGGCTACACCTTC